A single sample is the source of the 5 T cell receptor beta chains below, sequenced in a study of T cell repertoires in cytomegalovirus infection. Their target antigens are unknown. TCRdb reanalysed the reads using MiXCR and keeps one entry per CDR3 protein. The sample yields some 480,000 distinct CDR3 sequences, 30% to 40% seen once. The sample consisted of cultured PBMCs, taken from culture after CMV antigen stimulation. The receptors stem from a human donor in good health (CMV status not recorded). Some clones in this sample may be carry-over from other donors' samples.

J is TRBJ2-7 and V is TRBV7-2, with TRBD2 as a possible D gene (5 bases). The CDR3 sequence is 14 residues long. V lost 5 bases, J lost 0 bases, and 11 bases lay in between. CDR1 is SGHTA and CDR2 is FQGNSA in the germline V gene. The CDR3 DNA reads TGTGCCAGCAGCGGACGCCGGGACTCCTACGAGCAGTACGTC. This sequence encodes CASSGRRDSYEQYV.

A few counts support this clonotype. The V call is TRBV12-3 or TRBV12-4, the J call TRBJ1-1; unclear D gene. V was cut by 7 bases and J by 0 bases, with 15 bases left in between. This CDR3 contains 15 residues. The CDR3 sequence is CASTVGSSMNTEAFF. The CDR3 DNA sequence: TGTGCCAGCACCGTAGGGAGTTCCATGAACACTGAAGCTTTCTTT.

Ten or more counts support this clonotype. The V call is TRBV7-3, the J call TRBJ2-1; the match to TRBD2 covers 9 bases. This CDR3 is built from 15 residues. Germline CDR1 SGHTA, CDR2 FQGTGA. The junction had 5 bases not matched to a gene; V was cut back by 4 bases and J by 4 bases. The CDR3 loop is CASSSTSGQYNEQFF. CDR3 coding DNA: TGTGCCAGCAGCTCCACTAGCGGGCAGTACAATGAGCAGTTCTTC.

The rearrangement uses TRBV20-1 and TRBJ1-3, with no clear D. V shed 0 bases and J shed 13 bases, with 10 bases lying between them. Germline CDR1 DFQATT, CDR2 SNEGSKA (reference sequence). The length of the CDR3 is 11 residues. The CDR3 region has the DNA TGCAGTGCTAGAGATAGCGGAAGAATATATTTT. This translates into CSARDSGRIYF.

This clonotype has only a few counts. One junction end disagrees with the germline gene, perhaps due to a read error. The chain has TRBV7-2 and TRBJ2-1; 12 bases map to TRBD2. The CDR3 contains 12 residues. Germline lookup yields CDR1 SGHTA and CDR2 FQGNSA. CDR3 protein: CASSPGLAGSVF. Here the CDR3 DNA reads TGTGCCAGCAGCCCAGGACTAGCGGGAAGCGTCTTC.